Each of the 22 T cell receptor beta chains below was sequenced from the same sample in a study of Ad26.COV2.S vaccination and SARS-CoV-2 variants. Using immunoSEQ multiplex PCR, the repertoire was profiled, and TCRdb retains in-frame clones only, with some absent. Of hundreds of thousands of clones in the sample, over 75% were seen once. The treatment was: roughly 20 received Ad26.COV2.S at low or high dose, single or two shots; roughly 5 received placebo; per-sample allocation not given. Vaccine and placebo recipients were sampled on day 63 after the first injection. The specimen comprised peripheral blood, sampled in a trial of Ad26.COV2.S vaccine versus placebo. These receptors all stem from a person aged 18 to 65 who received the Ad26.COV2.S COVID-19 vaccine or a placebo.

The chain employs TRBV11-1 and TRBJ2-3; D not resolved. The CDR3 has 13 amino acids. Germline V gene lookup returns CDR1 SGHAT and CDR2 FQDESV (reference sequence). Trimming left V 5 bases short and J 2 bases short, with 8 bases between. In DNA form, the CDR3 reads TGTGCCAGCAGCCGCGGATACACAGATACGCAGTATTTT. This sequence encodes CASSRGYTDTQYF.

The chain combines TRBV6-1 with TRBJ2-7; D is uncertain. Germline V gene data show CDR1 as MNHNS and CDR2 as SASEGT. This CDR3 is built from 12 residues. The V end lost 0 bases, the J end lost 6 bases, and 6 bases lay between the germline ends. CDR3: CASSEALSEQYF. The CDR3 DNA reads TGTGCCAGCAGTGAAGCGCTGTCCGAGCAGTACTTC.

DNA of the CDR3: TGTGCCAGCAGCCAAGGTATTCAAGAGACCCAGTACTTC. Translating gives CASSQGIQETQYF. The J gene is TRBJ2-5, the V gene TRBV4-2; no firm D call. Trimming pared 1 base from V and 2 bases from J, leaving 5 bases between. The CDR3 is 13 amino acids. Germline V gives CDR1 LGHNA, CDR2 YNFKEQ.

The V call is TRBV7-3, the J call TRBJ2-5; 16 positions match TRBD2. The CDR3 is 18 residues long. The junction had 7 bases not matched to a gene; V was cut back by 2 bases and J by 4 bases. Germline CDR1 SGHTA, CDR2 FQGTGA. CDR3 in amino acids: CASSLWGGLAGGTETQYF. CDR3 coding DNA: TGTGCCAGCAGCTTATGGGGGGGACTAGCGGGAGGGACAGAGACCCAGTACTTC. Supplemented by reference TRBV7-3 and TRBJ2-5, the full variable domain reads GAGVSQTPSNKVTEKGKYVELRCDPISGHTALYWYRQSLGQGPEFLIYFQGTGAADDSGLPNDRFFAVRPEGSVSTLKIQRTERGDSAVYLCASSLWGGLAGGTETQYFGPGTRLLVL.

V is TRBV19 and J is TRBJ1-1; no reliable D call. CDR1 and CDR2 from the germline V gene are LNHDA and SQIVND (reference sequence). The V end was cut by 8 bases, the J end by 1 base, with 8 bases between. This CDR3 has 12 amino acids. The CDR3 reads CASLQRNTEAFF. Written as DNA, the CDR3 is TGTGCCAGTCTGCAAAGGAACACTGAAGCTTTCTTT.

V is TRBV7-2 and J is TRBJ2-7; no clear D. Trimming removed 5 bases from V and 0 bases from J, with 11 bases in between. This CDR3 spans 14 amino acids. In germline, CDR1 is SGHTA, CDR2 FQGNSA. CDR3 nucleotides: TGTGCCAGCAGCCCTGTTGGGTTCTCCTACGAGCAGTACTTC. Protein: CASSPVGFSYEQYF.

CDR3 sequence: CASSQDLAGVSYEQYF. The CDR3, as DNA: TGCGCCAGCAGCCAAGACCTAGCGGGGGTGTCCTACGAGCAGTACTTC. This chain uses TRBV4-3 with TRBJ2-7; 10 bases are shared with TRBD2. Trimming cost V 0 bases and J 1 base; bases outside gene matches: 3. CDR1 and CDR2 from the germline V gene are LGHNA and YSLEER. CDR3 size: 16 residues.

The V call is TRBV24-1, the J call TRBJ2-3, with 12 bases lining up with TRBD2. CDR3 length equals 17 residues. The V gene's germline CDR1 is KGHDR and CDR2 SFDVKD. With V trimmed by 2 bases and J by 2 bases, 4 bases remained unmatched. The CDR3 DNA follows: TGTGCCACCAGTGATTCGCGACTAGCGGGGGACACAGATACGCAGTATTTT. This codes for CATSDSRLAGDTDTQYF.

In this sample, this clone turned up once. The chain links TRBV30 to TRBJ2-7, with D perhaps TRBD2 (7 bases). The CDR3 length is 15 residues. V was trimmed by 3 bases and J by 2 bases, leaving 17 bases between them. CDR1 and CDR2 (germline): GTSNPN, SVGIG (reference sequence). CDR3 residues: CAWREDGGPPYEQYF. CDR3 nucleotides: TGTGCCTGGAGAGAGGACGGGGGGCCTCCCTACGAGCAGTACTTC. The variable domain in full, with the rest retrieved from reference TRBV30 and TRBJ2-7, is SQTIHQWPATLVQPVGSPLSLECTVEGTSNPNLYWYRQAAGRGLQLLFYSVGIGQISSEVPQNLSASRPQDRQFILSSKKLLLSDSGFYLCAWREDGGPPYEQYFGPGTRLTVT.

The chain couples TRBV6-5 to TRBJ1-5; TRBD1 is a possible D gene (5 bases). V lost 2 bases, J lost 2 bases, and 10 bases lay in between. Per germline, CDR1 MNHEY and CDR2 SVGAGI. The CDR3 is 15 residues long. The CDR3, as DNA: TGTGCCAGCAGTTACGGGCAGGGAGGCAATCAGCCCCAGCATTTT. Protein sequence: CASSYGQGGNQPQHF.

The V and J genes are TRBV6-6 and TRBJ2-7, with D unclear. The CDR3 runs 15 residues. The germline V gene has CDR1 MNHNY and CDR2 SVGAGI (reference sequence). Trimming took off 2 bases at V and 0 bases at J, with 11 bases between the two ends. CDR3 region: CASSYTVRSSYEQYF. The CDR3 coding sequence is TGTGCCAGCAGTTACACGGTTCGAAGCTCCTACGAGCAGTACTTC.

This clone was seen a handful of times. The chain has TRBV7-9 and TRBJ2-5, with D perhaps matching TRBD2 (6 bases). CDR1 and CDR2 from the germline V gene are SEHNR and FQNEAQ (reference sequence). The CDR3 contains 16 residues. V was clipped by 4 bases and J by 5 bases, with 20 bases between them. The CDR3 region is CASSSLPGLLGETQYF. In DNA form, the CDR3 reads TGTGCCAGCAGCTCACTCCCGGGACTCCTAGGGGAGACCCAGTACTTC.

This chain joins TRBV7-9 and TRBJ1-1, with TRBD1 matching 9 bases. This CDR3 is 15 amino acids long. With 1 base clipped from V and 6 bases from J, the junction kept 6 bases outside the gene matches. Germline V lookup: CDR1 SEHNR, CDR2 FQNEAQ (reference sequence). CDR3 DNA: TGTGCCAGCAGCTTAGTTGGACAGGGGATCGCTGAAGCTTTCTTT. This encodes CASSLVGQGIAEAFF.

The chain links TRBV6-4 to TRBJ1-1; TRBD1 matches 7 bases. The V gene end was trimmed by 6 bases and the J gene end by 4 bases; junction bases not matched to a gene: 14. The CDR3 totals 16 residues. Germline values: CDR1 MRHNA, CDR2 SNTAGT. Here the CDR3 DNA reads TGTGCCAGCAGAGGGACAGCAAATAGCCGGGGCACTGAAGCTTTCTTT. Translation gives CASRGTANSRGTEAFF.

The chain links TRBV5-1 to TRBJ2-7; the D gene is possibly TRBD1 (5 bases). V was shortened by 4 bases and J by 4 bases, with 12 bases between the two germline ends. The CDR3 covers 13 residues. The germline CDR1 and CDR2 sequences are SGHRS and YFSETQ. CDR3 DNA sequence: TGCGCCAGCAGCGGCCAGGGCGCATACGAGCAGTACTTC. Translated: CASSGQGAYEQYF.

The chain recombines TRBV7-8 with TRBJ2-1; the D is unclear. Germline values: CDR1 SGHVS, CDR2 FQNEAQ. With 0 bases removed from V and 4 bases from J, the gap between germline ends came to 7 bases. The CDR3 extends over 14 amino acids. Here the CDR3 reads CASSLAAVYNEQFF. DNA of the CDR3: TGTGCCAGCAGCTTAGCAGCCGTTTACAATGAGCAGTTCTTC.

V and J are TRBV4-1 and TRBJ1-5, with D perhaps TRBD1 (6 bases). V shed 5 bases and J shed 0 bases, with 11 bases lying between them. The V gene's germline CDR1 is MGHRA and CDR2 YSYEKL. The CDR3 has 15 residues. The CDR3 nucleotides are TGCGCCAGCAGCGAAGGGGGTAATAGCAATCAGCCCCAGCATTTT. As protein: CASSEGGNSNQPQHF.

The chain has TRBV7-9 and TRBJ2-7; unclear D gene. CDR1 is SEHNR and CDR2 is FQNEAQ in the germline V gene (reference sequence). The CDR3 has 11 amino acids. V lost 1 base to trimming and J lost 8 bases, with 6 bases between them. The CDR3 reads CASSLETKQYF. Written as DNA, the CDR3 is TGTGCCAGCAGCTTAGAAACTAAGCAGTACTTC.

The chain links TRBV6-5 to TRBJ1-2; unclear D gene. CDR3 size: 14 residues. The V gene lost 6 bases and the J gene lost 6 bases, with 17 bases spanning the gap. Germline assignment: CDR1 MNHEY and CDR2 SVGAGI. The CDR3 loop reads CASSFPRERDGYTF. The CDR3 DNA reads TGTGCCAGCAGCTTTCCCCGGGAGCGTGATGGCTACACCTTC.

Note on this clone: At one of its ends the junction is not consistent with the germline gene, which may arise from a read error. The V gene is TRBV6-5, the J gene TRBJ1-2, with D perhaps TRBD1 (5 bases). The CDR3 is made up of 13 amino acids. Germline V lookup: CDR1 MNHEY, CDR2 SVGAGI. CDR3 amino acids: CASSYSRQIQVAF. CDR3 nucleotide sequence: TGTGCCAGCAGTTACTCGAGGCAGATACAGGTCGCCTTC.

DNA of the CDR3: TGTGCCACCAGTGACCCTGGACAGGGGCACACCGGGGAGCTGTTTTTT. Its protein is CATSDPGQGHTGELFF. J is TRBJ2-2 and V is TRBV24-1, with TRBD1 identical over 9 bases. The CDR3 runs to 16 residues. The V gene's germline CDR1 is KGHDR and CDR2 SFDVKD. J gave up 3 bases and V 4 bases, and 5 bases lay outside the gene matches.

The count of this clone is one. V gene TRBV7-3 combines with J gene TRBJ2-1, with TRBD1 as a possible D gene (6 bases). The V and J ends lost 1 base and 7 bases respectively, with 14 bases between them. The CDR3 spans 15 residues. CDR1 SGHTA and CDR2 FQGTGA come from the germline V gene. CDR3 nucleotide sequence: TGTGCCAGCAGCTTAAGGGGGCCCAGTGGGAATGAGCAGTTCTTC. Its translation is CASSLRGPSGNEQFF.